This TCR beta chain was recorded in a study of cytomegalovirus exposure and HLA in healthy donors. As to this clone: What it binds is not known.

The primer mix had 60 Vbeta and 13 Jbeta primers. Measured with immunoSEQ multiplex PCR; TCRdb has only the in-frame clones, and not every one. The data contain over 100,000 clones, nearly 65% of them singletons. Study-wide results and limits: Earlier findings revealed that most TCR beta V segments proved productive either about 87% or about 30% of the time. The study recorded 160 or so TCR beta chains that were cytomegalovirus-associated. A later analysis linked a missense DCLRE1C variant to TCR beta V- and J-gene trimming. Per a later analysis, 15,000 to 20,000 TCR beta sequences showed association with HLA alleles at 0.05 false discovery rate.

The germline V gene encodes CDR1 SGHTA and CDR2 FQGNSA. This CDR3 has 15 residues. V was cut by 5 bases and J by 0 bases, with 13 bases left in between. Sample: PBMCs. The receptor was derived from a man aged 40-49 years in good health and CMV-seropositive. The chain recombines TRBV7-2 with TRBJ1-1, with a tentative D call TRBD1 (6 bases). Here the CDR3 reads CASSGGGSLNTEAFF. DNA for the CDR3: TGTGCCAGCAGCGGGGGGGGCAGTTTGAACACTGAAGCTTTCTTT. Together with reference TRBV7-2 and TRBJ1-1, the CDR3 gives the full variable domain: GAGVSQSPSNKVTEKGKDVELRCDPISGHTALYWYRQSLGQGLEFLIYFQGNSAPDKSGLPSDRFSAERTGGSVSTLTIQRTQQEDSAVYLCASSGGGSLNTEAFFGQGTRLTVV.